Each of the 8 T cell receptor beta chains below was sequenced from the same sample in a study of blood T cell repertoires in COVID-19. Libraries were prepared by immunoSEQ multiplex PCR; TCRdb keeps only in-frame clonotypes and omits some of them. The sample consists of over 200,000 clones, approximately 91% of them appearing once. Sequenced input: peripheral blood. The source of these receptors is a person in their late teens or twenties with COVID-19, enrolled during active disease.

V is TRBV4-1 and J is TRBJ2-5, with 9 nucleotides matching TRBD2. Germline V gene lookup returns CDR1 MGHRA and CDR2 YSYEKL. V was clipped by 2 bases and J by 4 bases; unmatched bases: 2. CDR3 size: 14 residues. The CDR3 region has the DNA TGCGCCAGCAGCCAATTTAGCGGGGGAGAGACCCAGTACTTC. It codes for CASSQFSGGETQYF.

The chain joins TRBV28 to TRBJ1-6; D unresolved. Deletions cut 2 bases from V and 14 bases from J, with 10 bases between. Germline V gene lookup returns CDR1 MDHEN and CDR2 SYDVKM. CDR3 length: 12 residues. CDR3 sequence: CASSLAGKALHF. For the CDR3, the DNA is TGTGCCAGCAGTTTAGCAGGAAAGGCCCTCCACTTT.

The CDR3 loop reads CASSLVGAGGNEQFF. The DNA of the CDR3 is TGTGCCAGCAGCTTAGTAGGGGCGGGAGGGAATGAGCAGTTCTTC. V gene TRBV7-2 combines with J gene TRBJ2-1; 9 bases line up with TRBD2. Germline CDR1 and CDR2: SGHTA and FQGNSA. The CDR3 sequence is 15 residues long. Trimming cost V 1 base and J 7 bases; bases outside gene matches: 5.

J is TRBJ1-6 and V is TRBV7-9, with 8 bases that match TRBD1. The CDR3 loop spans 16 amino acids. CDR1 is SEHNR and CDR2 is FQNEAQ in the germline V gene (reference sequence). V trimming: 2 bases; J trimming: 7 bases; junction bases outside the gene matches: 7. The CDR3 spells CASSLQGAVGNSPLHF. CDR3 bases: TGTGCCAGCAGCTTACAGGGGGCGGTCGGAAATTCACCCCTCCACTTT. Filled out from reference TRBV7-9 and TRBJ1-6, the complete variable domain reads DTGVSQNPRHKITKRGQNVTFRCDPISEHNRLYWYRQTLGQGPEFLTYFQNEAQLEKSRLLSDRFSAERPKGSFSTLEIQRTEQGDSAMYLCASSLQGAVGNSPLHFGNGTRLTVT.

The chain has TRBV3-1 (or the pseudogene TRBV3-2) and TRBJ2-1; 8 bases fit TRBD2. The CDR3 sequence is 15 residues long. Germline CDR1 is LGHDT and CDR2 is YNNKEL (reference sequence). J was trimmed by 3 bases and V by 5 bases; bases with no gene match: 6. This CDR3 is CASSTPGLGYNEQFF. The CDR3 nucleotides read TGTGCCAGCAGCACACCGGGACTAGGCTACAATGAGCAGTTCTTC.

This clone appeared a single time. The CDR3 DNA reads TGTGCCACCCGAAGGGTAGCGGGAGTCGACGGGGAGCTGTTTTTT. Amino acids: CATRRVAGVDGELFF. This sequence joins TRBV6-5 and TRBJ2-2, with 9 bases identical to TRBD2. This CDR3 contains 15 residues. V dropped 10 bases and J dropped 7; count of bases not matched to a gene: 13. CDR1 is MNHEY and CDR2 is SVGAGI in the germline V gene.

V and J are TRBV9 and TRBJ2-1; 8 nucleotides align to TRBD2. This CDR3 is 16 amino acids long. J was trimmed by 2 bases and V by 2 bases; bases with no gene match: 6. The germline CDR1 and CDR2 sequences are SGDLS and YYNGEE. Written as DNA, the CDR3 is TGTGCCAGCAGCGTTATAAGCGGGGGTACCTACAATGAGCAGTTCTTC. Its protein product is CASSVISGGTYNEQFF.

The chain is built from TRBV4-2 and TRBJ2-7, with D unclear. CDR1 and CDR2 from the germline V gene are LGHNA and YNFKEQ. V lost 4 bases to trimming and J lost 0 bases, with 10 bases between them. CDR3 length equals 14 residues. CDR3: CASSLRLNSYEQYF. CDR3 DNA: TGTGCCAGCAGCCTCAGACTCAACTCCTACGAGCAGTACTTC.